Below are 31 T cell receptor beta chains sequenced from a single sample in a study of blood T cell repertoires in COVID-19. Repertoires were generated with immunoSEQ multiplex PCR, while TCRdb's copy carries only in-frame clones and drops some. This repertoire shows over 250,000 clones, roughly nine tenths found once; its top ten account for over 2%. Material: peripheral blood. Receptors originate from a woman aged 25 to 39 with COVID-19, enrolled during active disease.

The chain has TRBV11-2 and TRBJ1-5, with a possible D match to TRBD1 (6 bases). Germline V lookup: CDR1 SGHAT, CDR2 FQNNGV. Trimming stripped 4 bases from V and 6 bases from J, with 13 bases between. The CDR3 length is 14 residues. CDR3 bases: TGTGCCAGCAGCTCTAACCCGACAGGTCAGCCCCAGCATTTT. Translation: CASSSNPTGQPQHF.

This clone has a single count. In DNA form, the CDR3 reads TGTGCCTCCACCGGGACAACGGTCCGAGGCTACACCTTC. It is translated as CASTGTTVRGYTF. The chain links TRBV28 to TRBJ1-2, with D perhaps TRBD1 (6 bases). The CDR3 covers 13 residues. Per the germline V gene, CDR1 is MDHEN and CDR2 is SYDVKM. Trimming stripped 11 bases from V and 8 bases from J, with 21 bases between.

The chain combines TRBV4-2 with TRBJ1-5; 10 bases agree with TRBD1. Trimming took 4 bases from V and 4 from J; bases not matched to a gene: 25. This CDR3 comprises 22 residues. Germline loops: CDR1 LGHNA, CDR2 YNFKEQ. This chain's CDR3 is CASSPGYRKRVPGQGGNQPQHF. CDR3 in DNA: TGTGCCAGCAGCCCGGGATATAGGAAAAGAGTGCCCGGACAGGGGGGGAATCAGCCCCAGCATTTT.

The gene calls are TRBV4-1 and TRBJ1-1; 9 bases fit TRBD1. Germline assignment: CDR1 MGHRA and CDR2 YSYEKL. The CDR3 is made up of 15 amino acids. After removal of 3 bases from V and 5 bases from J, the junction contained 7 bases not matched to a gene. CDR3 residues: CASSQYRGQETEAFF. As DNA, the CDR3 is TGCGCCAGCAGCCAGTACAGGGGGCAGGAAACTGAAGCTTTCTTT.

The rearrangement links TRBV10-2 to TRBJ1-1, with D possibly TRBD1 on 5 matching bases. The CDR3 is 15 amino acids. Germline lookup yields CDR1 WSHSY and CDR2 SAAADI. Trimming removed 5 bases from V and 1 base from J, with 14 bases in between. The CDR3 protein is CASSRTLQENTEAFF. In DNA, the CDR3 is TGCGCCAGCAGTCGAACCCTACAGGAGAACACTGAAGCTTTCTTT.

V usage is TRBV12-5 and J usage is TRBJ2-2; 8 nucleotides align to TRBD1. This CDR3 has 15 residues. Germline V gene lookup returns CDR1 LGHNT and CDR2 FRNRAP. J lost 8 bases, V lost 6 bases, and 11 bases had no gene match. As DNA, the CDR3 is TGTGCTAGTGGGCCCGGGACAGGAGGAAGAGGGGAGCTGTTTTTT. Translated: CASGPGTGGRGELFF.

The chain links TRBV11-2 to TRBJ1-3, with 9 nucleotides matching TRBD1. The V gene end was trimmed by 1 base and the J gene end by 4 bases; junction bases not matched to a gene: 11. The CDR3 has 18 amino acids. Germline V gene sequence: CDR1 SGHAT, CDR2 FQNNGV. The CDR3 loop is CASSLVPSRQGVGNTIYF. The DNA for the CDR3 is TGTGCCAGCAGCTTAGTTCCCTCTAGACAGGGGGTCGGAAACACCATATATTTT.

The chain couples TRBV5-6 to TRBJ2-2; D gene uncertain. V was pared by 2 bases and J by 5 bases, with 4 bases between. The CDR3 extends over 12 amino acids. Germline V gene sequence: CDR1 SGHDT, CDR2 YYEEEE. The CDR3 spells CASSFYTGELFF. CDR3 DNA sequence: TGTGCCAGCAGCTTTTATACCGGGGAGCTGTTTTTT.

The CDR3 loop is CASSLPTPSSNYGYTF. CDR3 nucleotides: TGTGCCAGCAGCCTGCCGACACCATCTTCAAACTATGGCTACACCTTC. The V call is TRBV5-4, the J call TRBJ1-2; D gene uncertain. The V gene's germline CDR1 is SGHNT and CDR2 YYREEE (reference sequence). The CDR3 loop spans 16 amino acids. With 4 bases removed from V and 2 bases from J, the gap between germline ends came to 18 bases.

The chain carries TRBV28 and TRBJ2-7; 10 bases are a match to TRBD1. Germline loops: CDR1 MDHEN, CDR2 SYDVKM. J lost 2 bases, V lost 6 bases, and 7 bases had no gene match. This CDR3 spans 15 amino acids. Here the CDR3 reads CASRQTGTGAYEQYF. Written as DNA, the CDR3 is TGTGCCAGCAGACAAACCGGGACAGGGGCCTACGAGCAGTACTTC.

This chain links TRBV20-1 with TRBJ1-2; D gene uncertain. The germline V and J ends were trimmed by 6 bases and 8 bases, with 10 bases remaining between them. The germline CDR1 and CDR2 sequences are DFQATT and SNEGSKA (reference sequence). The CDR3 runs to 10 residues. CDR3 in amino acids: CSAASMGYTF. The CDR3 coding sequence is TGCAGTGCGGCCTCCATGGGCTACACCTTC.

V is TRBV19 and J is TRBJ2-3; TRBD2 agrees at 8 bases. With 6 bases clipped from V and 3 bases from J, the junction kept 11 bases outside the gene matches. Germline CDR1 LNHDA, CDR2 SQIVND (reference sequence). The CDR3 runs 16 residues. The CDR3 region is CASSPRTSPTTDTQYF. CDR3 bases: TGTGCCAGTAGCCCCCGGACTAGCCCAACGACAGATACGCAGTATTTT.

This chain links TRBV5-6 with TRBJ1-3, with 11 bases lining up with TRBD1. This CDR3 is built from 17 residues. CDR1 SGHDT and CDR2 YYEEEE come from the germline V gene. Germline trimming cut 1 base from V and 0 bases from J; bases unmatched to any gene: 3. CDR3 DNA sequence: TGTGCCAGCAGCTTGTTCGGGACAGGGGGCTCTGGAAACACCATATATTTT. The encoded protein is CASSLFGTGGSGNTIYF. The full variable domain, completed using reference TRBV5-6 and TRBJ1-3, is DAGVTQSPTHLIKTRGQQVTLRCSPKSGHDTVSWYQQALGQGPQFIFQYYEEEERQRGNFPDRFSGHQFPNYSSELNVNALLLGDSALYLCASSLFGTGGSGNTIYFGEGSWLTVV.

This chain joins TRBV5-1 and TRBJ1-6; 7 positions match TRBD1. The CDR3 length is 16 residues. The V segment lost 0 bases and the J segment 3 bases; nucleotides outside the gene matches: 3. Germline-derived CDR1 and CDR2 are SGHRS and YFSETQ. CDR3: CASSLGPGGYNSPLHF. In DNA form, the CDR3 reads TGCGCCAGCAGCTTGGGGCCAGGGGGCTATAATTCACCCCTCCACTTT.

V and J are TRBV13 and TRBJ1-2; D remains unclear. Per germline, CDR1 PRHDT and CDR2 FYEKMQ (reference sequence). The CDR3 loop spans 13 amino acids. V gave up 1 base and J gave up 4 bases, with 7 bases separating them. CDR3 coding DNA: TGTGCCAGCAGCTTAGACTCTTTCTATGGCTACACCTTC. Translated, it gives CASSLDSFYGYTF.

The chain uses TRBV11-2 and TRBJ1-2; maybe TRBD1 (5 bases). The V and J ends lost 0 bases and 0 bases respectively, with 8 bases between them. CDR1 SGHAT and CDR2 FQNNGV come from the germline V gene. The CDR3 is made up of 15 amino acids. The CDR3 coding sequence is TGTGCCAGCAGCTTAGAGACAGCCTCTAACTATGGCTACACCTTC. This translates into CASSLETASNYGYTF.

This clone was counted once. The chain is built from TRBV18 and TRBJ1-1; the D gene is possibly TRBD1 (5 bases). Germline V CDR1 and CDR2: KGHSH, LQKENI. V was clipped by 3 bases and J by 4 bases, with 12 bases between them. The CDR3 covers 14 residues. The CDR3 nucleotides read TGTGCCAGCTCACCCTGGTCCGGGGGCACTGAAGCTTTCTTT. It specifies CASSPWSGGTEAFF.

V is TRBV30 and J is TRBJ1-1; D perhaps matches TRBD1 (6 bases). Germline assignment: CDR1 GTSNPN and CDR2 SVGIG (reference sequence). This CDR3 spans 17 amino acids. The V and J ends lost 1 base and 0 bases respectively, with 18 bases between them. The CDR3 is CAWSAKTGPGLNTEAFF. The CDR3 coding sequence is TGTGCCTGGAGTGCAAAAACAGGGCCAGGACTGAACACTGAAGCTTTCTTT.

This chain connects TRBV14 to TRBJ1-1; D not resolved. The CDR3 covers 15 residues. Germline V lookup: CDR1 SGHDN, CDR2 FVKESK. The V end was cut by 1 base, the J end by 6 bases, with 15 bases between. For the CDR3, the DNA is TGTGCCAGCAGCCAAGTAAGCTATCTATCACCTGAAGCTTTCTTT. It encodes CASSQVSYLSPEAFF.

Here the CDR3 reads CASSTQGLGQPQHF. CDR3 DNA: TGTGCCAGTAGTACCCAGGGACTTGGGCAGCCCCAGCATTTT. V is TRBV19 and J is TRBJ1-5, with D possibly being TRBD1 (5 bases). V lost 4 bases to trimming and J lost 7 bases, with 14 bases between them. Germline V gene sequence: CDR1 LNHDA, CDR2 SQIVND (reference sequence). The CDR3 is 14 residues long.

In DNA, the CDR3 is TGTGCCAGCAGGGACCCCGCCGGACAGGGGGGGGAGACCCAGTACTTC. Translation gives CASRDPAGQGGETQYF. The chain employs TRBV2 and TRBJ2-5; 10 positions agree with TRBD1. Germline assignment: CDR1 SNHLY and CDR2 FYNNEI. The ends lost 6 bases at V and 5 bases at J; junction bases unmatched: 12. This CDR3 has 16 amino acids.

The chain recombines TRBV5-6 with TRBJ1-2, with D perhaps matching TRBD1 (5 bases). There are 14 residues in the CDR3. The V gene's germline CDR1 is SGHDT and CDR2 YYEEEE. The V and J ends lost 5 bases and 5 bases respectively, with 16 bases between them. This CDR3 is CASSQLGQGYGYTF. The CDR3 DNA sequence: TGTGCCAGCAGTCAATTGGGGCAGGGATATGGCTACACCTTC. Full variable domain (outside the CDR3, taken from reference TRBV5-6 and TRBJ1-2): DAGVTQSPTHLIKTRGQQVTLRCSPKSGHDTVSWYQQALGQGPQFIFQYYEEEERQRGNFPDRFSGHQFPNYSSELNVNALLLGDSALYLCASSQLGQGYGYTFGSGTRLTVV.

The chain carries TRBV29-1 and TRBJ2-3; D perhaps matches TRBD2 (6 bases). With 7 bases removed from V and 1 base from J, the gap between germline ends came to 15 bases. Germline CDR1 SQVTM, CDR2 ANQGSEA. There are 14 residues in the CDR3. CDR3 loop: CSAVLRDRTDTQYF. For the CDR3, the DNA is TGCAGCGCAGTTTTGCGGGACCGCACAGATACGCAGTATTTT.

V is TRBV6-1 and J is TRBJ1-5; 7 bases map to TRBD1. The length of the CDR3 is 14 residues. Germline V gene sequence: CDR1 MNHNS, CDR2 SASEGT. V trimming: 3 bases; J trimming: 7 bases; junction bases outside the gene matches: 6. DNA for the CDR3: TGTGCCAGCAGTGAGCACAGGGGTGAACAGCCCCAGCATTTT. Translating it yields CASSEHRGEQPQHF.

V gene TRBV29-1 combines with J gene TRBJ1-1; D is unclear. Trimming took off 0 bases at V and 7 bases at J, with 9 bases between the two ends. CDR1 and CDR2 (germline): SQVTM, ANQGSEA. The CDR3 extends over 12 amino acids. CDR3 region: CSVEEVGSEAFF. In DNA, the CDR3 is TGCAGCGTTGAAGAAGTAGGGAGTGAAGCTTTCTTT.

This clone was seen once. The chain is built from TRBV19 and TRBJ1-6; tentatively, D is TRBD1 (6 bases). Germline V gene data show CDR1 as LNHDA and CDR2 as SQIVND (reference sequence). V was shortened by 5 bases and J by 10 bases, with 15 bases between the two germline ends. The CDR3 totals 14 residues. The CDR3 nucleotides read TGTGCCAGTAGTCTCGAGGCAGGGGCCTCACCCCTCCACTTT. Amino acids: CASSLEAGASPLHF.

CDR3 nucleotide sequence: TGTGCCAGCAGCCAAACAGCGAGGGCCTACAATGAGCAGTTCTTC. Protein sequence: CASSQTARAYNEQFF. The chain joins TRBV4-2 to TRBJ2-1; a possible D gene is TRBD2 (5 bases). The length of the CDR3 is 15 residues. Germline CDR1 reads LGHNA; CDR2 reads YNFKEQ. With 2 bases removed from V and 2 bases from J, the gap between germline ends came to 10 bases.

Written as DNA, the CDR3 is TGTGCCAGCAGTTCACCAGGGGGTACCGGGGAGCTGTTTTTT. Translated, it gives CASSSPGGTGELFF. This chain links TRBV11-2 with TRBJ2-2, with 7 bases fitting TRBD1. CDR1 is SGHAT, CDR2 FQNNGV, per germline. The CDR3 length is 14 residues. Germline trimming cut 6 bases from V and 5 bases from J; bases unmatched to any gene: 6.

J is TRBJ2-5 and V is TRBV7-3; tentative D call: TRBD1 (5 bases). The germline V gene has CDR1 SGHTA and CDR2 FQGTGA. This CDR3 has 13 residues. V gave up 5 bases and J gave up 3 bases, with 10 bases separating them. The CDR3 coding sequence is TGTGCCAGCAGCCCCGGACACAAAGAGACCCAGTACTTC. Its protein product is CASSPGHKETQYF.

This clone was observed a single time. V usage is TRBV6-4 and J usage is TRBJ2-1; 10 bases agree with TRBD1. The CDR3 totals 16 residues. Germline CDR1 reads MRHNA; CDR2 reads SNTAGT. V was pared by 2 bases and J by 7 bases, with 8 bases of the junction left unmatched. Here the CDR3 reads CASSDRRDRGRNEQFF. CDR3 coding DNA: TGTGCCAGCAGTGACCGCCGGGACAGGGGTAGGAATGAGCAGTTCTTC.

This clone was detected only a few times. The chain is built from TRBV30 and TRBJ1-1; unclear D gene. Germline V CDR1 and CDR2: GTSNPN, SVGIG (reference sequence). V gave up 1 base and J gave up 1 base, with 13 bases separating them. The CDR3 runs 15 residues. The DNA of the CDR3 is TGTGCCTGGAGTGCCCCAGGTACCCAGAACACTGAAGCTTTCTTT. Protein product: CAWSAPGTQNTEAFF.